This TCR beta chain appears in the sequencing data of a study of T cell repertoires in cytomegalovirus infection. With 1 base removed from V and 0 bases from J, the gap between germline ends came to 7 bases. CDR3 size: 15 residues. Germline V gene data show CDR1 as LNHDA and CDR2 as SQIVND (reference sequence). This clonotype turned up a few times. The antigen remains unidentified. TCRdb re-called the reads with MiXCR, one entry per CDR3 protein. This table has 700,000 to 950,000 distinct CDR3 sequences, 30% to 35% appearing once. The sequence came from a human donor in good health (CMV status not recorded). Some clones in this sample may be carry-over from other donors' samples. This material consisted of cultured CD8+ T cells from PBMCs, taken from culture after CMV antigen stimulation. The chain has TRBV19 and TRBJ1-5; D not resolved. DNA for the CDR3: TGTGCCAGTAGTATAGTCACAACTAGCAATCAGCCCCAGCATTTT. It translates to CASSIVTTSNQPQHF.